A selection of T cell receptor beta chains follows, all from one sample in a study of cytomegalovirus exposure and HLA in healthy donors. The assay was immunoSEQ multiplex PCR, and TCRdb's table has in-frame clones only and misses some. Its table records approximately 27,000 clones. Sequencing was performed on PBMCs. The receptors were sampled from a man aged 25-40 years in good health and CMV-seronegative. Each CDR3 is given with its conserved first and last residue. A D gene is named only where the DNA matches it firmly. A clone size is listed for some rows: how often the clone was seen (once, few, many), or a class if it is expanded.

V	D	J	size	DNA	CDR3
TRBV6-6	TRBD1	TRBJ2-4	NA	TGTGCCAGCGGGAAAGGACAGGACGGGGCCAAAAACATTCAGTACTTC	CASGKGQDGAKNIQYF
TRBV5-1	TRBD1	TRBJ2-5	NA	TGCGCCAGCAGCCCGGGGACAGCCAAAGAGACCCAGTACTTC	CASSPGTAKETQYF
TRBV7-2	NA	TRBJ2-3	NA	TGTGCCAGCAGCTCCTATTTGGCGGCAGATACGCAGTATTTT	CASSSYLAADTQYF
TRBV7-2	NA	TRBJ2-7	NA	TGTGCCAGCAGCCTTCCGGCCGGGACTGCCGCCTACGAGCAGTACTTC	CASSLPAGTAAYEQYF
TRBV28	TRBD1	TRBJ1-6	NA	TGTGCCAGCAGGACAGGGAACCCTTCACCCCTCCACTTT	CASRTGNPSPLHF
TRBV5-1	NA	TRBJ2-1	NA	TGCGCCAGCAGCTTGGAGGGGAACCTTGAGCAGTTCTTC	CASSLEGNLEQFF
TRBV5-1	TRBD2	TRBJ2-1	NA	TGCGCCAGCAGCTTGGAACTAGCGGCAGTCAATGAGCAGTTCTTC	CASSLELAAVNEQFF
TRBV9	TRBD2	TRBJ2-3	NA	TGTGCCAGCAGCGTAGCACCTAGCGGGGGGCAGGATACGCAGTATTTT	CASSVAPSGGQDTQYF
TRBV5-5	NA	TRBJ1-2	NA	TGTGCCAGCAGGGAGGGCAAGGTGTGGGGGAACTATGGCTACACCTTC	CASREGKVWGNYGYTF
TRBV28	NA	TRBJ2-7	NA	TGTGCCAGCAGCACCCCGGGAACAGGGGCTCGGGAGTACGAGCAGTACTTC	CASSTPGTGAREYEQYF
TRBV10-3	NA	TRBJ2-3	medium-sized	TGTGCCATCAGTGGACGCGGGGATACGCAGTATTTT	CAISGRGDTQYF
TRBV11-2	NA	TRBJ2-1	NA	TGTGCCAGCAGCTTAGAGGGCCATGAGCAGTTCTTC	CASSLEGHEQFF
TRBV6-5	NA	TRBJ1-3	NA	TGTGCCAGCAGTCGGACAGTCGGAAACACCATATATTTT	CASSRTVGNTIYF
TRBV6-5	NA	TRBJ2-5	NA	TGTGCCAGCAGTTACTCCGGCGCAGGGCAAGAGACCCAGTACTTC	CASSYSGAGQETQYF
TRBV19	TRBD1	TRBJ2-2	NA	TGTGCCAGTAGTCCACAGGGGACCGGGGAGCTGTTTTTT	CASSPQGTGELFF
TRBV28	NA	TRBJ2-7	NA	TGTGCCCATAATACAGGGTTGCGGTACGAGCAGTACTTC	CAHNTGLRYEQYF
TRBV25-1	TRBD1	TRBJ2-1	NA	TGTGCCACCCAAGACAGGGGTCAATACAATGAGCAGTTCTTC	CATQDRGQYNEQFF
TRBV29-1	NA	TRBJ1-3	NA	TGCAGCGTTGAGGCAGGGGGAAACACCATATATTTT	CSVEAGGNTIYF
TRBV19	TRBD1	TRBJ2-7	NA	TGTGCCAGTAGTTCCCGGACAGGGGAAGGCTACGAGCAGTACTTC	CASSSRTGEGYEQYF
TRBV11-2	TRBD1	TRBJ1-4	NA	TGTGCCAGCAGCAGATGGACAGGGGGCGCGGCAACTAATGAAAAACTGTTTTTT	CASSRWTGGAATNEKLFF
TRBV7-2	NA	TRBJ2-3	NA	TGTGCCAGCAGCTTATTGCGAGATACGCAGTATTTT	CASSLLRDTQYF
TRBV19	TRBD1	TRBJ2-2	NA	TGTGCCAGTAGTTTGACAGGGTTGAGCACCGGGGAGCTGTTTTTT	CASSLTGLSTGELFF
TRBV19	TRBD1	TRBJ2-7	NA	TGTGCCAGTAAGGACAGGGAAGGGCGCTACGAGCAGTACTTC	CASKDREGRYEQYF
TRBV6-5	TRBD1	TRBJ2-7	NA	TGTGCCAGCAGGCCCACAGGGGCCCGTTGGAACGAGCAGTACTTC	CASRPTGARWNEQYF
TRBV5-6	NA	TRBJ2-7	NA	TGTGCCAGCAGCCTTCGACAGCTCACCTACTACGAGCAGTACTTC	CASSLRQLTYYEQYF
TRBV5-6	TRBD2	TRBJ2-5	NA	TGTGCCAGCAGCTTGGAGGGACTAGAACAAGAGACCCAGTACTTC	CASSLEGLEQETQYF